These T cell receptor beta chains were read from a single sample in a study of neoadjuvant anti-PD-1 for oral cavity cancer. Using immunoSEQ multiplex PCR, the repertoire was profiled, and TCRdb retains in-frame clones only, with some absent. Of some 14,000 clones in the sample, approximately 72% are singletons; the top ten hold around 2.8%. The starting material was PBMCs, obtained after nivolumab (anti-PD-1) treatment. The receptors stem from a person aged 35-79 years with oral cavity squamous cell carcinoma. CDR3s include the opening cysteine and the closing phenylalanine or tryptophan. Fields, in order: V gene, J gene, clone size, D gene, CDR3 DNA, CDR3 protein. The D gene is left open where the match is weak. Clone size is given for some rows only: seen once, a few or many times, or a class if the clone is expanded.

>TRBV2|TRBJ2-7|.|.
TGTGCCAGCAGTGAACCTAATCGCTACGAGCAGTACTTC
CASSEPNRYEQYF
>TRBV5-4|TRBJ2-7|.|.
TGTGCCAGCAGCTTCAGTCTAGACTCCTACGAGCAGTACTTC
CASSFSLDSYEQYF
>TRBV27|TRBJ2-3|.|TRBD2
TGTGCCACAGGAGAAGCGGGAGTGGGCACAGATACGCAGTATTTT
CATGEAGVGTDTQYF
>TRBV6-6|TRBJ2-7|.|.
TGTGCCAGCAGTCTTACCTACGAGCAGTACTTC
CASSLTYEQYF
>TRBV19|TRBJ1-5|few|TRBD1
TGTGCCAGTGGGACAGGGGTACAACAGCCCCAGCATTTT
CASGTGVQQPQHF
>TRBV29-1|TRBJ1-2|.|TRBD1
TGCAGCGTTGGGACAGGGGGCTATGGCTACACCTTC
CSVGTGGYGYTF
>TRBV7-6|TRBJ2-2|.|.
TGTGCCAGCAGCCCGGGCGGGATGGGACTCATTGCGAACACCGGGGAGCTGTTTTTT
CASSPGGMGLIANTGELFF
>TRBV7-2|TRBJ2-3|once|TRBD2
TGTGCCAGCAGCTTAACTAGCGGGTTCACAGATACGCAGTATTTT
CASSLTSGFTDTQYF
>TRBV30|TRBJ2-1|.|TRBD2
TGTGCCTCCGGGACTAGTTATCGATTTGAGCAGTTCTTC
CASGTSYRFEQFF
>TRBV6-5|TRBJ1-5|.|.
TGTGCCAGCAGTTCGCAGGGTCAGGGGCCCCAGCATTTT
CASSSQGQGPQHF
>TRBV30|TRBJ2-2|.|.
TGTGCCTGGAGGCGCCTGAACACCGGGGAGCTGTTTTTT
CAWRRLNTGELFF
>TRBV19|TRBJ2-1|once|TRBD2
TGTGCCAGTATGCCTAGCGGGAGCTCCTACAATGAGCAGTTCTTC
CASMPSGSSYNEQFF
>TRBV5-1|TRBJ1-3|.|.
TGCGCCAGCAGCTTGACGGGGGGTTTGGGCGGAAACACCATATATTTT
CASSLTGGLGGNTIYF
>TRBV5-1|TRBJ2-1|.|TRBD2
TGCGCCAGCAGCTTGTCTAGCGGAGCCTACAATGAGCAGTTCTTC
CASSLSSGAYNEQFF
>TRBV5-4|TRBJ1-1|.|.
TGTGCCAGCAGCTCCCGAACCTGGACCGCCCGGGACACTGAAGCTTTCTTT
CASSSRTWTARDTEAFF
>TRBV6-5|TRBJ1-2|.|TRBD1
TGTGCCAGCAGACCAGGACAGGGGGTCTTCTATGGCTACACCTTC
CASRPGQGVFYGYTF
>TRBV4-1|TRBJ1-2|.|TRBD1
TGCGCCAGCAGCCGACTCCTGGGGGGACAGGAGAGAGGTGGCTACACCTTC
CASSRLLGGQERGGYTF
>TRBV11-2|TRBJ2-2|.|.
TGTGCCAGCAGCCCCGTGGAGACGAACACCGGGGAGCTGTTTTTT
CASSPVETNTGELFF
>TRBV6-6|TRBJ1-1|.|TRBD1
TGTGCCAGCAGTTTCCCACAGGGGATTGGGGCTGAAGCTTTCTTT
CASSFPQGIGAEAFF
>TRBV6-5|TRBJ2-7|.|TRBD2
TGTGCCAGCAGTCCCGGGACTACCTACGAGCAGTACTTC
CASSPGTTYEQYF
>TRBV28|TRBJ2-3|.|.
TGTGCCAGCAGTCTCACTTCCACAGATACGCAGTATTTT
CASSLTSTDTQYF
>TRBV7-9|TRBJ1-1|.|.
TGTGCCAGCAGCTTAGGACAGATAACTGAAGCTTTCTTT
CASSLGQITEAFF
>TRBV6-4|TRBJ2-3|.|.
TGTGCCAGCAGGGACCGCACAGATACGCAGTATTTT
CASRDRTDTQYF
>TRBV7-2|TRBJ1-2|once|.
TGTGCCAGCAGCTCCGGGACTCAGAATGGCTACACCTTC
CASSSGTQNGYTF
>TRBV6-5|TRBJ2-3|once|.
TGTGCCAGCAGTTACGGAGGGAGCACAGATACGCAGTATTTT
CASSYGGSTDTQYF
>TRBV5-6|TRBJ2-7|.|.
TGTGCCAGCAGCATTGGAGGACTCCAGGCCTACGAGCAGTACTTC
CASSIGGLQAYEQYF
>TRBV27|TRBJ2-1|.|.
TGTGCCAGCAGTTTACTAGGGGAGTTATTATTCTTC
CASSLLGELLFF
>TRBV28|TRBJ2-7|.|.
TGTGCCAGCAGTCTGTACAGCGAGGCTCCCTACGAGCAGTACTTC
CASSLYSEAPYEQYF
>TRBV6-5|TRBJ2-7|.|.
TGTGCCAGCAACCAGGGGTTCGGATCCTACGAGCAGTACTTC
CASNQGFGSYEQYF
>TRBV6-1|TRBJ2-7|few|TRBD2
TGTGCCAGCAGTCCCCGACTAGCGGGATACGAGCAGTACTTC
CASSPRLAGYEQYF
>TRBV30|TRBJ2-7|.|.
TGTGCCTGGAGTGTAGTCGGGAGGGGGCTTATAGAGCAGTACTTC
CAWSVVGRGLIEQYF
>TRBV29-1|TRBJ2-5|.|TRBD2
TGCAGCGCCAAACCAGCGGGAGGTGGTCAAGAGACCCAGTACTTC
CSAKPAGGGQETQYF
>TRBV6-5|TRBJ1-2|.|.
TGTGCCAGCAGTTCAACCAGGGAGGGGGGCTATGGCTACACCTTC
CASSSTREGGYGYTF
>TRBV6-1|TRBJ1-1|.|.
TGTGCCAGCAGTGGTTGGGCGAACACTGAAGCTTTCTTT
CASSGWANTEAFF
>TRBV7-9|TRBJ2-5|.|.
TGTGCCAGCAGCTTTAGCCAAGAGACCCAGTACTTC
CASSFSQETQYF
>TRBV30|TRBJ2-7|.|TRBD2
TGTGCCTGGGTTACTAGCGGGAGCGGAGAGCAGTACTTC
CAWVTSGSGEQYF
>TRBV29-1|TRBJ2-5|.|TRBD1
TGCAGCGTTGGGGGGGACAGGGGATTTGAAGAGACCCAGTACTTC
CSVGGDRGFEETQYF
>TRBV6-6|TRBJ2-5|.|.
TGTGCCAGCAGTTACTGGACTGGCTCACAAGAGACCCAGTACTTC
CASSYWTGSQETQYF
>TRBV7-9|TRBJ2-3|few|TRBD2
TGTGCCAGCAGCCCAGGGACTAGCGGGAGACCTAGCACAGATACGCAGTATTTT
CASSPGTSGRPSTDTQYF
>TRBV7-2|TRBJ1-5|few|.
TGTGCCAGCAGGTTGGTCGGAGGCAATCAGCCCCAGCATTTT
CASRLVGGNQPQHF
>TRBV7-6|TRBJ2-5|few|TRBD1
TGTGCCAGCAGCTCTCGACAGGGTCAAGAGACCCAGTACTTC
CASSSRQGQETQYF
>TRBV6-5|TRBJ2-7|.|TRBD2
TGTGCCAGCAGATATAGCGGGAGCCGCTACGAGCAGTACTTC
CASRYSGSRYEQYF
>TRBV5-1|TRBJ2-7|once|TRBD2
TGCGCCAGCAGCTTGGCCCTAGGCGGGAGGCCCTACGAGCAGTACTTC
CASSLALGGRPYEQYF
>TRBV5-1|TRBJ1-1|.|.
TGCGCCAGCAGCTTGGCGGGGGGGGCCCTGAACACTGAAGCTTTCTTT
CASSLAGGALNTEAFF